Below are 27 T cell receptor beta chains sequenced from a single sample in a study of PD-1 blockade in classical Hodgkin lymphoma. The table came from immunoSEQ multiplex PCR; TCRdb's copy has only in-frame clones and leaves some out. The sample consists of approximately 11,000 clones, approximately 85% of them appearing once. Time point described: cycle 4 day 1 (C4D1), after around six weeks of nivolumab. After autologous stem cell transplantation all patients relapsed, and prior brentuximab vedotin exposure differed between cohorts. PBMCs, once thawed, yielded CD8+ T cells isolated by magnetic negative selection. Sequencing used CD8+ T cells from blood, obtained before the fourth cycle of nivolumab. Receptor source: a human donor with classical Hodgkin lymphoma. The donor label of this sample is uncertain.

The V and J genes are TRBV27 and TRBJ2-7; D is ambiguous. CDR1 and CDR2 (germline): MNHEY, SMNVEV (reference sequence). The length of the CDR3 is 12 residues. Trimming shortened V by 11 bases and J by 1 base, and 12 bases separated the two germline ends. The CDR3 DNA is TGTGCCGGTCGGCGCGCATCCTACGAGCAGTACTTC. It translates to CAGRRASYEQYF.

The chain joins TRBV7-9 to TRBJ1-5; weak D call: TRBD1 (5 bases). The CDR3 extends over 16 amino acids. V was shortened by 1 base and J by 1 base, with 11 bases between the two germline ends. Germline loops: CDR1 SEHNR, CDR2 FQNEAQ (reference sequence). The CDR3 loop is CASSLVMGTSNQPQHF. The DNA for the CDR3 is TGTGCCAGCAGCTTAGTTATGGGGACGAGCAATCAGCCCCAGCATTTT.

In DNA form, the CDR3 reads TGTGCCAGTAGTAAAAACAGGGATACCTACAATGAGCAGTTCTTC. This gives the protein CASSKNRDTYNEQFF. The chain combines TRBV19 with TRBJ2-1; D might be TRBD1 (6 bases). Trimming shortened V by 4 bases and J by 2 bases, and 12 bases separated the two germline ends. CDR1 is LNHDA, CDR2 SQIVND, per germline (reference sequence). This CDR3 region has 15 residues.

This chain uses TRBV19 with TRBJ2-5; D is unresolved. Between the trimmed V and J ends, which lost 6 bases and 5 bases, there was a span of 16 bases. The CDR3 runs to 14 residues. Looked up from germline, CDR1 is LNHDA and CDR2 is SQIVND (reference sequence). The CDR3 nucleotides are TGTGCCAGTAGCAATGTCGGATCGACGGAGACCCAGTACTTC. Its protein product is CASSNVGSTETQYF.

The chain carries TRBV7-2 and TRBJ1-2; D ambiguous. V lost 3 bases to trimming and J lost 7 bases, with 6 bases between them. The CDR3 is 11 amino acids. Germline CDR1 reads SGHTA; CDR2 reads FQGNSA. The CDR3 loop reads CASSFWVGYTF. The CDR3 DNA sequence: TGTGCCAGCAGCTTTTGGGTTGGCTACACCTTC.

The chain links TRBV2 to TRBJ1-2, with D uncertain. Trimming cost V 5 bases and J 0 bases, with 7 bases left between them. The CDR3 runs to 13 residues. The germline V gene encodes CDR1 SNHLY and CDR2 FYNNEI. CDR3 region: CASSTAANYGYTF. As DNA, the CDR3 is TGTGCCAGCAGTACTGCCGCTAACTATGGCTACACCTTC.

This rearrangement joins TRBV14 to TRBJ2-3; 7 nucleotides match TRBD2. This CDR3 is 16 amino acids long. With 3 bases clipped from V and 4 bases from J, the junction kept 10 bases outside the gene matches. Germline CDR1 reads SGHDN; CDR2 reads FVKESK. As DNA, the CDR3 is TGTGCCAGCAGCCATACTGGGGACTACGTCCCAGATACGCAGTATTTT. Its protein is CASSHTGDYVPDTQYF.

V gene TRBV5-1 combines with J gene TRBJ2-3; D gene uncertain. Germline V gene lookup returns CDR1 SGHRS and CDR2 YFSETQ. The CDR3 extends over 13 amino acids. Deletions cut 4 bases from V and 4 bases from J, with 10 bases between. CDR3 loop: CASSPPAADTQYF. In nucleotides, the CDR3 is TGCGCCAGCAGCCCGCCGGCGGCAGATACGCAGTATTTT.

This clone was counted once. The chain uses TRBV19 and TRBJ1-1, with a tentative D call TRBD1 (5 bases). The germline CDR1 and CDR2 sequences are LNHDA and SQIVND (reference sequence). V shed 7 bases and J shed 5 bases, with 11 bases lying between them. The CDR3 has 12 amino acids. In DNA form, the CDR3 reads TGTGCCAGTAATGTGGGGCATACTGAAGCTTTCTTT. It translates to CASNVGHTEAFF.

The CDR3 reads CASSGEASGNTIYF. The CDR3 DNA reads TGTGCCAGCAGCGGGGAAGCTAGTGGAAACACCATATATTTT. The chain has TRBV7-9 and TRBJ1-3; unclear D gene. The CDR3 length is 14 residues. The germline V gene has CDR1 SEHNR and CDR2 FQNEAQ (reference sequence). Trimming removed 5 bases at V and 3 bases at J, with 11 bases between.

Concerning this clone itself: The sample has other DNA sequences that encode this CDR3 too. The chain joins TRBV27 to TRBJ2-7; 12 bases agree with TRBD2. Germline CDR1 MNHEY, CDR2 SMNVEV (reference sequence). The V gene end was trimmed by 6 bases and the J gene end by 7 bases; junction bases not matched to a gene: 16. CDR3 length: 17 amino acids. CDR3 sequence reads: CASSLPLSSGRVWEQYF. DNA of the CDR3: TGTGCCAGCAGCCTCCCCCTCTCTAGCGGGAGGGTTTGGGAGCAGTACTTC.

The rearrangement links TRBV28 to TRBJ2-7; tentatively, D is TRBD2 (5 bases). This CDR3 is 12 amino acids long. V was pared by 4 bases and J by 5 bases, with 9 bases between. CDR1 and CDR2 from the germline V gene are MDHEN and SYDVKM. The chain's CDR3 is CASSSGWHEQYF. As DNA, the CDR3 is TGTGCCAGCAGTTCGGGGTGGCACGAGCAGTACTTC.

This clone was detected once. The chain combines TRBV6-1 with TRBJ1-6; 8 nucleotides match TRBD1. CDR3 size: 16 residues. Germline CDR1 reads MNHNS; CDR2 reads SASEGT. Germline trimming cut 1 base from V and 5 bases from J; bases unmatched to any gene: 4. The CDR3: CASSEGTGWHNSPLHF. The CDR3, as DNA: TGTGCCAGCAGTGAAGGGACAGGGTGGCATAATTCACCCCTCCACTTT.

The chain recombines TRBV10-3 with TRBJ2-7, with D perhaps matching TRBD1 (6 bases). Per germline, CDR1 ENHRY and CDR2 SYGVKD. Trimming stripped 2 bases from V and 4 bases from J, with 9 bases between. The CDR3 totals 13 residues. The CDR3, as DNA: TGTGCCATCAGTGAGGCTACAGGGTACGAGCAGTACTTC. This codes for CAISEATGYEQYF.

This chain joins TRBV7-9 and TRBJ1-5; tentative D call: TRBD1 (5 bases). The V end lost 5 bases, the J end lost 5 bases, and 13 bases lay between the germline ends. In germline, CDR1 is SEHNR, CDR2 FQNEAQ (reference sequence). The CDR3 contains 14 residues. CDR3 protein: CASSGTGLHQPQHF. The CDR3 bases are TGTGCCAGCAGCGGTACAGGTCTCCATCAGCCCCAGCATTTT.

The CDR3 DNA is TGCGCCAGCAGCCACTTCGAGGGGGCGACAGATGGCTACACCTTC. Encoded protein: CASSHFEGATDGYTF. V usage is TRBV10-2 and J usage is TRBJ1-2, with TRBD1 matching 7 bases. The CDR3 has 15 residues. The J segment lost 6 bases and the V segment lost 6 bases, leaving 13 bases of the junction unmatched. Looked up from germline, CDR1 is WSHSY and CDR2 is SAAADI.

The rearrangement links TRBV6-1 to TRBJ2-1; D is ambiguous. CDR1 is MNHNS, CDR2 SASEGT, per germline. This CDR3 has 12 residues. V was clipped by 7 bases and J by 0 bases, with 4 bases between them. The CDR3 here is CASISSYNEQFF. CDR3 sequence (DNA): TGTGCCAGCATTTCCTCCTACAATGAGCAGTTCTTC.

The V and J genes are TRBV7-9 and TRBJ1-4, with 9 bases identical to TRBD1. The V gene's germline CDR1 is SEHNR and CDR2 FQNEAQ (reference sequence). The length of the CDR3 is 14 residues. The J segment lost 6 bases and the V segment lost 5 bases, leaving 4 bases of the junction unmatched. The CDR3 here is CASSDGTGYEKLFF. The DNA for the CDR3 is TGTGCCAGCAGCGACGGGACAGGGTATGAAAAACTGTTTTTT.

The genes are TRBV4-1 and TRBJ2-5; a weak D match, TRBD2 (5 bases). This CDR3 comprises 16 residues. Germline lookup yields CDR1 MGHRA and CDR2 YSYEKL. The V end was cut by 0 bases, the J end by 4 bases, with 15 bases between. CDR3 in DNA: TGCGCCAGCAGCCAAGATAATGGAGGAGGTTCAGAGACCCAGTACTTC. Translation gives CASSQDNGGGSETQYF.

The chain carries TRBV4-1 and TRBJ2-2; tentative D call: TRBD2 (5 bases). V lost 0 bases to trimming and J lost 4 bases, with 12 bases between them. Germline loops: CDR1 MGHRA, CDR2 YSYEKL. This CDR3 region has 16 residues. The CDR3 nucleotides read TGCGCCAGCAGCCAAGAAGCTAGCCGCGGCACCGGGGAGCTGTTTTTT. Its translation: CASSQEASRGTGELFF.

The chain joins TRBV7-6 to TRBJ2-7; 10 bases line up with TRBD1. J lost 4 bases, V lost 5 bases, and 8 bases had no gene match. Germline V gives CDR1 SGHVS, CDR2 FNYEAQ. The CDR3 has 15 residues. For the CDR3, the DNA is TGTGCCAGCAGCCAAGACAGGGGGCCGCCGTACGAGCAGTACTTC. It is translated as CASSQDRGPPYEQYF.

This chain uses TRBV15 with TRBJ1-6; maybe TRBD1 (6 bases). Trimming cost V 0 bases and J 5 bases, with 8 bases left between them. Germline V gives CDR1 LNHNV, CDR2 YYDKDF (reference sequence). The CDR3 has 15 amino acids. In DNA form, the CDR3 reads TGTGCCACCAGCAGAGACAACAGGGATAATTCACCCCTCCACTTT. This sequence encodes CATSRDNRDNSPLHF.

In DNA, the CDR3 is TGTGCCACCAGCAACGTGCACGAGCAGTACTTC. Its translation is CATSNVHEQYF. This chain joins TRBV15 and TRBJ2-7; unclear D gene. V lost 4 bases and J 5 bases, leaving 6 bases between the germline ends. The germline gives CDR1 LNHNV, CDR2 YYDKDF (reference sequence). This CDR3 comprises 11 residues. Filled out from reference TRBV15 and TRBJ2-7, the complete variable domain reads DAMVIQNPRYQVTQFGKPVTLSCSQTLNHNVMYWYQQKSSQAPKLLFHYYDKDFNNEADTPDNFQSRRPNTSFCFLDIRSPGLGDTAMYLCATSNVHEQYFGPGTRLTVT.

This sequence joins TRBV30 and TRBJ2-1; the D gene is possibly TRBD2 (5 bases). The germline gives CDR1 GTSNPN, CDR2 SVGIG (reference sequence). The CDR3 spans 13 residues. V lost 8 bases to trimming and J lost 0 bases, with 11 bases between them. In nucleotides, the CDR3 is TGTGCCCAAGCGGTCAGCTCCTACAATGAGCAGTTCTTC. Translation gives CAQAVSSYNEQFF.

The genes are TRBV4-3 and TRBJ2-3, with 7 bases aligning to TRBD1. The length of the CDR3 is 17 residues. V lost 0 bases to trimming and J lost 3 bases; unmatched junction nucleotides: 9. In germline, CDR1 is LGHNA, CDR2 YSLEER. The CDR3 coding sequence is TGCGCCAGCAGCCAAGATATCCGGCAGGGGGTGACAGATACGCAGTATTTT. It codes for CASSQDIRQGVTDTQYF.

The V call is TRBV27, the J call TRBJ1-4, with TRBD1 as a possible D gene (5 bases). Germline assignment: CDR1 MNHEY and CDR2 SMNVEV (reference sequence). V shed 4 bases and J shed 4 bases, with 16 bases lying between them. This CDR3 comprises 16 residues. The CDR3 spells CASSWGFGTINEKLFF. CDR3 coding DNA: TGTGCCAGCAGTTGGGGATTCGGGACTATTAATGAAAAACTGTTTTTT.

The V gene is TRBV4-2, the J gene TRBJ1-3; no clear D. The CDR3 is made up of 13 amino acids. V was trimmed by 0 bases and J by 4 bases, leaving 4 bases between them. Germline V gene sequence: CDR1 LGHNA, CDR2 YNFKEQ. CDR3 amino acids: CASSQEKGNTIYF. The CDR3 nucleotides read TGTGCCAGCAGCCAAGAGAAGGGAAACACCATATATTTT.